This T cell receptor (beta chain) comes out of a study of CD8+ T cells in alopecia areata. Study-level background: Treated patients were given 5 to 10 mg oral tofacitinib twice daily. General study findings and limits: TCRs were shared less clearly across patients than in mice, possibly for HLA-related reasons.

Peripheral blood and lesional scalp punch biopsies came from alopecia areata patients. PBMCs provided sorted CD4+ and CD8+ T cells. Sequencing relied on a cDNA template that was reverse transcribed from extracted RNA. Assay used: immunoSEQ multiplex PCR; TCRdb lists only in-frame clones, some missing. The sample includes 65,000 to 70,000 clones, roughly 60% of them seen just once. Remarks on this clone: Its antigen is currently unknown.

CDR3 size: 12 residues. With 4 bases removed from V and 3 bases from J, the gap between germline ends came to 4 bases. Germline values: CDR1 SGHDT, CDR2 YYEEEE. The gene calls are TRBV5-6 and TRBJ2-2, with D unclear. This sequence originates from a human donor with alopecia areata. Sequences were derived from CD8+ T cells sorted from blood, sampled at week 0. The chain's CDR3 is CASSPYTGELFF. The CDR3 DNA is TGTGCCAGCAGCCCATACACCGGGGAGCTGTTTTTT.